Listed here are 3 T cell receptor beta chains from one sample, sequenced in a study of blood T cell repertoires in COVID-19. Generated by immunoSEQ multiplex PCR, the TCRdb table keeps only in-frame clones and is missing some. The data show roughly 68,000 clones, roughly 91% seen once. Sequenced material: peripheral blood. The receptors stem from a man aged 50 to 59 with active COVID-19.

This chain connects TRBV7-9 to TRBJ2-7; D is possibly TRBD1 (5 bases). The CDR3 length is 15 residues. Trimming removed 3 bases from V and 5 bases from J, with 17 bases in between. Germline-derived CDR1 and CDR2 are SEHNR and FQNEAQ (reference sequence). The CDR3 DNA follows: TGTGCCAGCAGCTTCGCGCCCCAGGGTGGCCACGAGCAGTACTTC. This translates into CASSFAPQGGHEQYF.

This chain joins TRBV5-1 and TRBJ2-3; 9 nucleotides align to TRBD2. The V segment lost 0 bases and the J segment 6 bases; nucleotides outside the gene matches: 8. The CDR3 spans 16 residues. Germline V gene sequence: CDR1 SGHRS, CDR2 YFSETQ. The CDR3 reads CASSLGVAGGLDTQYF. The CDR3 DNA sequence: TGCGCCAGCAGCTTGGGAGTGGCGGGAGGGCTTGATACGCAGTATTTT.

The chain uses TRBV7-2 and TRBJ2-5, with 13 bases matching TRBD2. V shed 5 bases, J shed 9 bases, and the junction held 12 bases outside the gene matches. The CDR3 consists of 16 residues. The germline gives CDR1 SGHTA, CDR2 FQGNSA. This chain's CDR3 is CASSPRTSGGQEPQYF. The CDR3 DNA reads TGTGCCAGCAGCCCACGGACTAGCGGGGGACAAGAACCCCAGTACTTC.